This T cell receptor beta chain was retrieved from a study of spatial heterogeneity in lung cancer. The CDR3 covers 11 residues. Between the trimmed V and J ends, which lost 8 bases and 4 bases, there was a span of 6 bases. MiXCR, applied by TCRdb to the 5' RACE reads, yields one record per CDR3 protein. The sample holds fewer than 55,000 distinct CDR3 sequences; roughly 7.4% are singletons and the top ten take about a third. Time point: blood at routine non-recurrence follow-up after resection. Researchers sequenced whole RNA taken from tumor, nontumor lung or frozen PBMC without sorting. The sample here was PBMCs, taken at follow-up. This clonotype was obtained from a female donor with early-stage non-small cell lung cancer. V gene TRBV12-3 or TRBV12-4 combines with J gene TRBJ1-3; D perhaps matches TRBD1 (5 bases). CDR3 region: CASGAGNTIYF. The CDR3 nucleotides are TGTGCCAGCGGGGCAGGAAACACCATATATTTT.